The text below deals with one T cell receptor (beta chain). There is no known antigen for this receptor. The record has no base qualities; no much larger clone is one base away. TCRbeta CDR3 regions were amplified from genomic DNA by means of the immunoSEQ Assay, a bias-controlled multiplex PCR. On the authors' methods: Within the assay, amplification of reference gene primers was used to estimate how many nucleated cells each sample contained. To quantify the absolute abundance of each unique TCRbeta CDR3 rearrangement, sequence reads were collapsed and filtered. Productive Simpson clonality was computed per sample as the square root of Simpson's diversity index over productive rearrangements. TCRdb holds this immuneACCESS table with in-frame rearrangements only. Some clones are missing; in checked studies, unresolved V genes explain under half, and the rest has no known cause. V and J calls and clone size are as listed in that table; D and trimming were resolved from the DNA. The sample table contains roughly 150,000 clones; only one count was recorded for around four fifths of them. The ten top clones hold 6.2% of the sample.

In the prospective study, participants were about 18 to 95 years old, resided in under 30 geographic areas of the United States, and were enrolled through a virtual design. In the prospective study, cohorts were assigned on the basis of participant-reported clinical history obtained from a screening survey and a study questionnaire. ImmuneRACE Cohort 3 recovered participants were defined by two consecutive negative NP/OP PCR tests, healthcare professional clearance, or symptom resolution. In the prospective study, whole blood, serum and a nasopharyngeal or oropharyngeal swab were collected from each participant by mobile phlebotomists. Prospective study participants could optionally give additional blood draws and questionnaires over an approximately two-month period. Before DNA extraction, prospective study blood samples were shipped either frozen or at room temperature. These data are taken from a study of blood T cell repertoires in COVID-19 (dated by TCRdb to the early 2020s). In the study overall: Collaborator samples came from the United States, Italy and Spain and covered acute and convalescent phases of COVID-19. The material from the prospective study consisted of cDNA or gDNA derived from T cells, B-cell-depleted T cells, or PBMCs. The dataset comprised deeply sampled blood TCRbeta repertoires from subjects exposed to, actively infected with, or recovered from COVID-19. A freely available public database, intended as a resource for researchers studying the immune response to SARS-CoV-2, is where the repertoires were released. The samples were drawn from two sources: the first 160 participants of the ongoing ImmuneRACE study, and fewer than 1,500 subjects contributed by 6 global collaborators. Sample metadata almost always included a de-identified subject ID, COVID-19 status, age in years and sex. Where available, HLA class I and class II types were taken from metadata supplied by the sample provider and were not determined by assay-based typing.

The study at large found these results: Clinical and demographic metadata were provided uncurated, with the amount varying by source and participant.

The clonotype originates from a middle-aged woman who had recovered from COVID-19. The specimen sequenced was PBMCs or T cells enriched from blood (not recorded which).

Read as DNA, the sequence is TGTGCCACCAGCAGAGATCGGGCCGGGGAGCTGTTTTTT. This gives the protein CATSRDRAGELFF. The rearrangement combines TRBV15 with TRBJ2-2, with the D gene too uncertain to name. Taken from cysteine to phenylalanine, the CDR3 has 13 residues. Only CDR3 DNA remains: 39 bases, in frame from the first base. Reading the germline V gene (reference sequence) gives CDR1 LNHNV and CDR2 YYDKDF. The V and J ends are trimmed by 0 bases and 6 bases, leaving 5 bases between them.